This T cell receptor beta chain is drawn from a study of T-cell memory formation after mild COVID-19. There are a few counts of this clonotype. What it binds is unknown. Trimming took off 7 bases at V and 0 bases at J, with 12 bases between the two ends. CDR3 length: 14 amino acids. Germline assignment: CDR1 MNHEY and CDR2 SVGAGI. Constant-segment primers were used for 5'RACE, and the resulting TCR alpha and TCR beta cDNA libraries carried sample barcodes and UMIs. MiXCR, applied by TCRdb to the 5' RACE reads, yields one record per CDR3 protein. The sample lists 300,000 or so distinct CDR3 sequences; around a sixth were seen once. Findings of the study overall: CD4+ contracting clones were mainly CM and EM; CD8+ ones, EMRA.

This sequence was found in a man aged 18 to 35 who had mild COVID-19 (a few samples of this study predate the infection). Cell type and time point are not known. The sequencing input was PBMCs or a T cell subset sorted from them (not recorded which). The chain couples TRBV6-5 to TRBJ1-1; D is perhaps TRBD1 (5 bases). For the CDR3, the DNA is TGTGCCAGCATCCCGGGACCCATGAACACTGAAGCTTTCTTT. Its protein product is CASIPGPMNTEAFF.